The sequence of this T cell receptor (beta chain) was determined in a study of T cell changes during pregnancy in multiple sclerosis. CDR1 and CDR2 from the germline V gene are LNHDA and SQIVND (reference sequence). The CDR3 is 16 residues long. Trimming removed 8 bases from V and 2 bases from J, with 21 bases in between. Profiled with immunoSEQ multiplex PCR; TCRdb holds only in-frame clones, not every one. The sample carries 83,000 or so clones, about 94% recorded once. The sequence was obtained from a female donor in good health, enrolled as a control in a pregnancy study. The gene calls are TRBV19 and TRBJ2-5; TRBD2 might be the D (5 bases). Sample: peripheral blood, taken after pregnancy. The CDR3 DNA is TGTGCCAGTGAGAGAACAGCTGGAGGAACTCAAGAGACCCAGTACTTC. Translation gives CASERTAGGTQETQYF.